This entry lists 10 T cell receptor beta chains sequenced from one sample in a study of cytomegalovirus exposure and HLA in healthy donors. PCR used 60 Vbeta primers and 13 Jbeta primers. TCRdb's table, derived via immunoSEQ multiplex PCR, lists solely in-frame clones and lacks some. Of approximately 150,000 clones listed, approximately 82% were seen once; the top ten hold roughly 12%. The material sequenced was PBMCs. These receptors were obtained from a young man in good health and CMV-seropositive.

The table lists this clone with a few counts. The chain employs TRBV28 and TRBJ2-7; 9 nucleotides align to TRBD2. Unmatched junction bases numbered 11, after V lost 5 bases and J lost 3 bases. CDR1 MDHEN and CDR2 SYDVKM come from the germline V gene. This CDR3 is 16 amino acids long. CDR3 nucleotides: TGTGCCAGCAGTCCACATACCGGGACTAGCTTCTACGAGCAGTACTTC. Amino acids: CASSPHTGTSFYEQYF.

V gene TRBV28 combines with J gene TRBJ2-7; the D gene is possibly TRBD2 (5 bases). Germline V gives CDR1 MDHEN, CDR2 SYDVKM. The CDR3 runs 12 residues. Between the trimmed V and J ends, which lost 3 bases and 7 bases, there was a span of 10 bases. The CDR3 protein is CASSFYSGEQYF. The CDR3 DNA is TGTGCCAGCAGTTTTTACTCGGGGGAGCAGTACTTC. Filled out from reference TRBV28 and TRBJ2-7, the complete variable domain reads DVKVTQSSRYLVKRTGEKVFLECVQDMDHENMFWYRQDPGLGLRLIYFSYDVKMKEKGDIPEGYSVSREKKERFSLILESASTNQTSMYLCASSFYSGEQYFGPGTRLTVT.

CDR3 coding DNA: TGCAGTGCTACTACGAACACTGAAGCTTTCTTT. Its protein product is CSATTNTEAFF. This chain uses TRBV20-1 with TRBJ1-1; D unclear. V lost 4 bases and J 1 base, leaving 4 bases between the germline ends. Germline-derived CDR1 and CDR2 are DFQATT and SNEGSKA (reference sequence). The CDR3 sequence is 11 residues long.

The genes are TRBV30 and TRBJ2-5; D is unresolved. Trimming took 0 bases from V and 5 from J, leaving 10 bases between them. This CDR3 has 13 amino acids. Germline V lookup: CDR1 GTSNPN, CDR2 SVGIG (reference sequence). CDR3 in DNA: TGTGCCTGGAGTGTACAAGACGGGGAGACCCAGTACTTC. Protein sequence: CAWSVQDGETQYF. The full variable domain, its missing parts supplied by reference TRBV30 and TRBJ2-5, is SQTIHQWPATLVQPVGSPLSLECTVEGTSNPNLYWYRQAAGRGLQLLFYSVGIGQISSEVPQNLSASRPQDRQFILSSKKLLLSDSGFYLCAWSVQDGETQYFGPGTRLLVL.

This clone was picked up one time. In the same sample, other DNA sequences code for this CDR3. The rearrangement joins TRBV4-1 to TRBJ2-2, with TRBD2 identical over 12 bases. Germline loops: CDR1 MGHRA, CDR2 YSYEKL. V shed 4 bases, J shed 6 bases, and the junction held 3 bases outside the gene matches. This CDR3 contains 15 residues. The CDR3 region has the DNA TGCGCCAGCAGCCCTCTAGCGGGAGGGGCCGGGGAGCTGTTTTTT. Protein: CASSPLAGGAGELFF.

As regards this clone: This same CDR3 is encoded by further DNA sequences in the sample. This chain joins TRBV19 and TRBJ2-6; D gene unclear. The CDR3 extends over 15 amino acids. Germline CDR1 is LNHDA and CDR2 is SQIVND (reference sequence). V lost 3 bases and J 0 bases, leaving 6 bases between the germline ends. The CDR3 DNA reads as TGTGCCAGTAGTATTGTTAGCTCTGGGGCCAACGTCCTGACTTTC. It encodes CASSIVSSGANVLTF.

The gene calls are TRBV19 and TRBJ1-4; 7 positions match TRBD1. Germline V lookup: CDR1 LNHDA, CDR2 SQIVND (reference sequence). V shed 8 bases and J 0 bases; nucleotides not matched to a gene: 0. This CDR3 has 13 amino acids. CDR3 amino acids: CASGTATNEKLFF. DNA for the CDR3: TGTGCCAGTGGGACAGCAACTAATGAAAAACTGTTTTTT.

CDR3 nucleotide sequence: TGTGCCAGCAGTTATTCCACAGGGTTGTACCAGACCCAGTACTTC. This translates into CASSYSTGLYQTQYF. The chain has TRBV6-5 and TRBJ2-5, with a possible D match to TRBD1 (6 bases). V was clipped by 3 bases and J by 6 bases, with 17 bases between them. The germline V gene encodes CDR1 MNHEY and CDR2 SVGAGI. The CDR3 spans 15 residues.

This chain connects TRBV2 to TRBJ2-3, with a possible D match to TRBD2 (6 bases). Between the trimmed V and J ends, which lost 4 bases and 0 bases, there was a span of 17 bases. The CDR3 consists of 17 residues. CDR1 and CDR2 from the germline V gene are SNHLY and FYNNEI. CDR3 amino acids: CASSAWDFETSTDTQYF. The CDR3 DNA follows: TGTGCCAGCAGTGCCTGGGACTTCGAAACTAGCACAGATACGCAGTATTTT.

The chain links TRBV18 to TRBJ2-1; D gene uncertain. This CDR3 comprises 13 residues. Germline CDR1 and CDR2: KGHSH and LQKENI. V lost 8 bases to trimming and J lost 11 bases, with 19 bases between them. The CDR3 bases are TGTGCCAGCCCCTCCGCCGGTCGGTTTAAGCAGTTCTTC. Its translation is CASPSAGRFKQFF.